The 5 T cell receptor beta chains below all came from one sample that was sequenced in a study of regulatory T cells in long-lasting Graves disease. In building TCR beta libraries, iRepertoire HTBI primers were used together with Arm-PCR of CDR3 regions. Using its own MiXCR run on the multiplex PCR reads, TCRdb lists one record per CDR3 protein. Of roughly 520,000 distinct CDR3 sequences listed, around 12% are singletons. Indicated time point: newly diagnosed GD, antithyroid drugs for less than 3 months. Construction of the TCR library relied on RNA isolated from PBMCs. The same sample was also used in a study of T cells in Graves' hyperthyroidism and ophthalmopathy.

The input for sequencing was peripheral blood mononuclear cells (PBMCs), taken at new diagnosis, from a patient treated with antithyroid drugs. The receptors originated from a woman under 40 with Graves disease.

As regards this clonotype: A single base separates this from a much larger clone, so it may be a read error. The gene calls are TRBV7-2 and TRBJ2-1; possibly TRBD1 or TRBD2 for D (6 bases each). Trimming took off 6 bases at V and 8 bases at J, with 17 bases between the two ends. The CDR3 covers 14 residues. Germline-derived CDR1 and CDR2 are SGHTA and FQGNSA. Here the CDR3 reads CASRLRRGRDEQFF. CDR3 coding DNA: TGTGCCAGCAGGTTGAGGAGGGGGAGAGATGAGCAGTTCTTC.

This rearrangement joins TRBV2 to TRBJ2-7; tentative D call: TRBD2 (6 bases). The CDR3 loop spans 15 amino acids. The germline V gene has CDR1 SNHLY and CDR2 FYNNEI. Trimming cost V 5 bases and J 3 bases, with 17 bases left between them. The CDR3 nucleotides read TGTGCCAGCAGTCCTCGGGGGACTGCCAGCTACGAGCAGTACTTC. Translating it yields CASSPRGTASYEQYF.

This clonotype was counted at least ten times. The rearrangement joins TRBV7-9 to TRBJ1-1; D gene uncertain. V lost 5 bases and J 1 base, leaving 17 bases between the germline ends. The CDR3 totals 16 residues. In germline, CDR1 is SEHNR, CDR2 FQNEAQ (reference sequence). CDR3 in DNA: TGTGCCAGCAGCCTCAGCCGAGGCACACGGAACACTGAAGCTTTCTTT. Translating gives CASSLSRGTRNTEAFF.

This clonotype occurred a few times. V gene TRBV20-1 combines with J gene TRBJ1-1; D is unresolved. Trimming stripped 6 bases from V and 2 bases from J, with 7 bases between. There are 11 residues in the CDR3. Germline assignment: CDR1 DFQATT and CDR2 SNEGSKA (reference sequence). CDR3 amino acids: CSATENTEAFF. The CDR3 region has the DNA TGCAGTGCCACAGAAAACACTGAAGCTTTCTTT.

This clonotype has just a few counts. The chain has TRBV20-1 and TRBJ1-1; D not certain. V was cut by 6 bases and J by 0 bases, with 11 bases left in between. The length of the CDR3 is 13 residues. Looked up from germline, CDR1 is DFQATT and CDR2 is SNEGSKA (reference sequence). Written as DNA, the CDR3 is TGCAGTGCAATCCGGGATTTGAACACTGAAGCTTTCTTT. This sequence encodes CSAIRDLNTEAFF.